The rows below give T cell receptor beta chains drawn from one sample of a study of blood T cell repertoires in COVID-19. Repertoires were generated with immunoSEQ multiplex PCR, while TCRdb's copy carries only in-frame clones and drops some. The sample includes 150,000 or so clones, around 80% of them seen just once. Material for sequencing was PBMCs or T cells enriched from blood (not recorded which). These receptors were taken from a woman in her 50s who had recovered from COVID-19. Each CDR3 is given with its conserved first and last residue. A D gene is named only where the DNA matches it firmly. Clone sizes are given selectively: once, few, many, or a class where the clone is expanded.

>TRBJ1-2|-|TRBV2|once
CASSEETGYYGYTF
TGTGCCAGCAGTGAAGAAACAGGTTACTATGGCTACACCTTC
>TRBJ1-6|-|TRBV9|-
CASTESPQANSPLHF
TGTGCCAGCACCGAATCCCCCCAGGCTAATTCACCCCTCCACTTT
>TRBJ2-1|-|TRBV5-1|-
CASSLVSGGLNNEQFF
TGCGCCAGCAGCTTGGTAAGCGGAGGGTTGAACAATGAGCAGTTCTTC
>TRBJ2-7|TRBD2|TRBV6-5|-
CASSKGRGGYEQYF
TGTGCCAGCAGCAAAGGGCGGGGGGGTTACGAGCAGTACTTC
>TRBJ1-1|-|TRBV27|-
CASSSGGASGTEAFF
TGTGCCAGCAGTAGCGGGGGAGCGAGCGGGACTGAAGCTTTCTTT
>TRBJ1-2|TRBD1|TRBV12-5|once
CASAQQGANYGYTF
TGTGCTAGTGCTCAACAGGGGGCTAACTATGGCTACACCTTC
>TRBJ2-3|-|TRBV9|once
CASSVGVGSTDTQYF
TGTGCCAGCAGCGTAGGGGTCGGGAGCACAGATACGCAGTATTTT
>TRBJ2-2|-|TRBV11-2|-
CASSLVSTGELFF
TGTGCCAGCAGCTTAGTCTCCACCGGGGAGCTGTTTTTT
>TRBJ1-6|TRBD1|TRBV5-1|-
CASSLRITSGTDRGSPLHF
TGCGCCAGCAGCTTGCGGATTACTTCCGGGACAGATCGAGGTTCACCCCTCCACTTT
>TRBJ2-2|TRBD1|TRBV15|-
CATDRGGAGELFF
TGTGCCACGGACAGGGGGGGTGCCGGGGAGCTGTTTTTT
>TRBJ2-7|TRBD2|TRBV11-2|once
CASSLGGGGYEQYF
TGTGCCAGCAGCTTAGGTGGGGGGGGCTACGAGCAGTACTTC
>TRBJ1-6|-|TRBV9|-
CASSVLQGSSYNSPLHF
TGTGCCAGCAGCGTACTACAGGGCAGCTCCTATAATTCACCCCTCCACTTT
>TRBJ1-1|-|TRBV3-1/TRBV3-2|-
CASSRELTNTEAFF
TGTGCCAGCAGCCGCGAGTTAACTAACACTGAAGCTTTCTTT
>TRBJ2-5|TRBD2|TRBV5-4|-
CASSLLAGREETQYF
TGTGCCAGCAGCTTACTAGCGGGAAGGGAGGAGACCCAGTACTTC
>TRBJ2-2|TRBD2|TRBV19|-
CASSYPSGPNTGELFF
TGTGCCAGTAGTTACCCTAGCGGTCCTAACACCGGGGAGCTGTTTTTT
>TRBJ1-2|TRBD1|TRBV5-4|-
CASSLIGTGAQGGYTF
TGTGCCAGCAGCTTGATTGGGACAGGGGCGCAGGGTGGCTACACCTTC